This paragraph reports one T cell receptor beta chain. CDR3 size: 16 residues. V lost 4 bases and J lost 1; bases outside the gene matches: 5. CDR1 and CDR2 from the germline V gene are SGDLS and YYNGEE. The data were produced by immunoSEQ multiplex PCR, yet TCRdb's version contains in-frame clones alone and is incomplete. The table includes 60,000 to 85,000 clones, roughly 90% detected once. The data derive from a study of OX40 agonist ivuxolimab in advanced cancers. The sample was CD4+ or CD8+ T cells sorted from blood, taken in a trial of the OX40 agonist ivuxolimab. The chain joins TRBV9 to TRBJ2-7; 13 bases are a match to TRBD2. The sequence was collected from an adult with an advanced solid tumor such as melanoma, head and neck, liver or kidney cancer. CDR3 sequence reads: CASSSGTSGKSYEQYF. The CDR3 DNA follows: TGTGCCAGCAGCTCGGGGACTAGCGGGAAGTCCTACGAGCAGTACTTC.